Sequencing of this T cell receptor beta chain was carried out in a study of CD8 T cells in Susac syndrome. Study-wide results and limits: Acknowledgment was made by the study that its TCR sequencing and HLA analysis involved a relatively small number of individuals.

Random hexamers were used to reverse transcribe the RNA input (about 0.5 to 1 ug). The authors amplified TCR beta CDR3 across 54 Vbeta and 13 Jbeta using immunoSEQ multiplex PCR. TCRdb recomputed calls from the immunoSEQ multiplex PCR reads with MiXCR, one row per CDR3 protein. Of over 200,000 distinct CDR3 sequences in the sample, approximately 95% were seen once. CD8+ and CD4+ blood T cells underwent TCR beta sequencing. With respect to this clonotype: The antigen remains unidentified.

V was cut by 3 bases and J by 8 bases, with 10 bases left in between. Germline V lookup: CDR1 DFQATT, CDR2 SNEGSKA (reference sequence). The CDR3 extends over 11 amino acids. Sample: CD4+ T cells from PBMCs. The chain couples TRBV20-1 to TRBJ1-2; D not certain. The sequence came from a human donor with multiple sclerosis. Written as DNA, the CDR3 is TGCAGTGCTAGCGAATCCGAGGGCTACACCTTC. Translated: CSASESEGYTF.